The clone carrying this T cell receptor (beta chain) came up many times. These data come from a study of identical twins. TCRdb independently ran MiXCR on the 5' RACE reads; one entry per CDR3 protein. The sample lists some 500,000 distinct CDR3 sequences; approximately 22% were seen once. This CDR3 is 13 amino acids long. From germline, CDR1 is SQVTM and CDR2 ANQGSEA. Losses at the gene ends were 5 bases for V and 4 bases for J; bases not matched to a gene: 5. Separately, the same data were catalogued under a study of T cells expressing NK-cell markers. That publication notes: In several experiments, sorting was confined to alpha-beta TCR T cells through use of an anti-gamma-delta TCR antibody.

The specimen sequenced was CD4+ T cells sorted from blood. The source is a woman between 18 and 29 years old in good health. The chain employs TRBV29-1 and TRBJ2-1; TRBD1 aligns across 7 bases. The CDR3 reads CSVHRGPYNEQFF. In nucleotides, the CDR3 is TGCAGCGTTCACAGGGGTCCATACAATGAGCAGTTCTTC.